These T cell receptor beta chains were read from a single sample in a study of cytomegalovirus exposure and HLA in healthy donors. Libraries were prepared by immunoSEQ multiplex PCR; TCRdb keeps only in-frame clonotypes and omits some of them. The sample totals roughly 55,000 clones. Sequencing was performed on PBMCs. Source of these receptors: a woman in her forties or fifties in good health and CMV-seropositive. CDR3s include the opening cysteine and the closing phenylalanine or tryptophan. Each record gives: D gene, J gene, V gene, CDR3 length, CDR3 protein, CDR3 DNA. A D gene is named only where the DNA matches it firmly.

.	TRBJ2-7	TRBV9	15	CASSVGVGSSYEQYF	TGTGCCAGCAGCGTCGGGGTGGGGAGTAGCTACGAGCAGTACTTC
TRBD1	TRBJ2-5	TRBV19	16	CASSFTGGFRSETQYF	TGTGCCAGTAGTTTTACAGGGGGCTTTAGATCGGAGACCCAGTACTTC
TRBD1	TRBJ1-2	TRBV5-6	15	CASSSLGQGAYGYTF	TGTGCCAGCAGCTCGCTGGGACAGGGGGCCTATGGCTACACCTTC
TRBD1	TRBJ1-6	TRBV30	14	CAWRGLAGGSPLHF	TGTGCCTGGAGAGGGTTGGCAGGGGGTTCACCCCTCCACTTT
.	TRBJ1-2	TRBV15	15	CATSRGTGNLYGYTF	TGTGCCACCAGCAGAGGCACCGGGAACCTCTATGGCTACACCTTC
.	TRBJ1-4	TRBV4-2	16	CASRAGGGATNEKLFF	TGTGCCAGCAGAGCGGGGGGGGGTGCAACTAATGAAAAACTGTTTTTT
TRBD1	TRBJ1-5	TRBV6-5	15	CASSRTGSPNQPQHF	TGTGCCAGCAGTCGGACAGGAAGTCCTAATCAGCCCCAGCATTTT
TRBD2	TRBJ2-5	TRBV6-5	15	CASSNLAGGLETQYF	TGTGCCAGCAGTAACTTAGCGGGGGGCCTTGAGACCCAGTACTTC
TRBD2	TRBJ2-7	TRBV27	15	CASSLVAGASYEQYF	TGTGCCAGCAGTTTAGTAGCGGGAGCGTCCTACGAGCAGTACTTC
.	TRBJ1-1	TRBV5-1	12	CASISENTEAFF	TGCGCCAGCATTAGTGAGAACACTGAAGCTTTCTTT
.	TRBJ2-7	TRBV7-2	9	CASSSGLTF	TGTGCCAGCAGCTCCGGACTCACCTTC
TRBD1	TRBJ2-2	TRBV9	16	CASSGKRTGFHGELFF	TGTGCCAGCAGCGGAAAGAGGACAGGCTTTCACGGGGAGCTGTTTTTT
.	TRBJ1-1	TRBV28	13	CASRLSGYTEAFF	TGTGCCAGCAGGCTTTCGGGTTACACTGAAGCTTTCTTT
.	TRBJ2-7	TRBV30	13	CAWSTGNSYEQYF	TGTGCCTGGAGTACAGGTAACTCCTACGAGCAGTACTTC
.	TRBJ1-5	TRBV28	15	CASRPGLRSNQPQHF	TGTGCCAGCAGACCGGGACTCCGTAGCAATCAGCCCCAGCATTTT
.	TRBJ1-1	TRBV4-1	12	CASALGNTEAFF	TGCGCCAGCGCCTTGGGCAACACTGAAGCTTTCTTT
.	TRBJ1-5	TRBV18	12	CASSQYNQPQHF	TGTGCCAGCTCACAATACAATCAGCCCCAGCATTTT